A single TCR beta chain is shown here with its context. These data belong to a study of shared clonotypes between healthy human individuals. Produced via immunoSEQ multiplex PCR; TCRdb's table is partial and in-frame only. The table shows around 500,000 clones, with 79% occurring only once. V gave up 0 bases and J gave up 5 bases; unmatched junction bases: 7. This CDR3 has 16 amino acids. Germline V CDR1 and CDR2: SGDLS, YYNGEE. The sequenced sample consisted of PBMCs. The clonotype originates from a woman aged 40 to 49 in good health. Some clones in this sample may be carry-over from other donors' samples. The rearrangement links TRBV9 to TRBJ2-2; 7 bases match TRBD1. The DNA of the CDR3 is TGTGCCAGCAGCGTAGGGGGGACAGACGGAACCGGGGAGCTGTTTTTT. Encoded protein: CASSVGGTDGTGELFF.